This is a list of T cell receptor beta chains from one sample in a study of cytomegalovirus exposure and HLA in healthy donors. Profiled with immunoSEQ multiplex PCR; TCRdb holds only in-frame clones, not every one. Among roughly 130,000 clones listed, over 60% were seen once. The sequenced sample consisted of PBMCs. The receptors were gathered from a human donor in good health. The conserved cysteine and the conserved F or W are not part of the CDR3 here. The D gene is left open where the match is weak.

J gene,D gene,V gene,CDR3 protein
TRBJ1-1,-,TRBV7-9,ASRLGIVTEAF
TRBJ1-4,TRBD1,TRBV9,ASSPRDSEELF
TRBJ2-3,-,TRBV6-1,ASSASGEGDTQY
TRBJ1-5,TRBD1,TRBV4-2,ASSPVFTGGFDQPQH
TRBJ1-4,-,TRBV5-1,ASSRSNEKLF
TRBJ2-5,-,TRBV19,ATKTLEEETQY
TRBJ1-1,-,TRBV11-3,ASSLRDTEAF
TRBJ2-5,TRBD1,TRBV7-9,ASSLVGQAQETQY
TRBJ2-5,-,TRBV6-5,ASSYGHRGGETQY
TRBJ1-1,-,TRBV7-2,ASSPPDTEAF
TRBJ2-1,TRBD2,TRBV11-3,ASSLAAASGHEQF
TRBJ2-7,-,TRBV19,ASSIGQGFGEQY
TRBJ2-1,-,TRBV6-6,ASGGAVDNEQF
TRBJ2-5,TRBD2,TRBV9,ASSFATSGGRETQY
TRBJ2-5,TRBD1,TRBV5-6,ASSQGEETQY
TRBJ2-7,TRBD2,TRBV4-2,ASSQRLAGGREQY
-,TRBD2,TRBV28,ASSLGSGANYEQY
TRBJ2-1,TRBD2,TRBV5-1,ASSLGLAGGSEF
TRBJ1-2,TRBD1,TRBV15,ATSRNPLVEDRAYGYT
TRBJ2-7,-,TRBV4-1,ASSQEGLGTGLYEQY
TRBJ1-2,TRBD1,TRBV6-5,ASSRRQGDYGYT
TRBJ2-2,-,TRBV6-5,ASGGGFGVSGELF
TRBJ2-7,TRBD1,TRBV5-6,ASSFIDRVDSYEQY
TRBJ1-4,-,TRBV15,ATSRRQDNEKLF
TRBJ2-3,-,TRBV7-9,ASSSRTVLPTDTQY
TRBJ2-7,TRBD2,TRBV27,ASSGTSGDYEQY
-,-,TRBV6-1,ASSEGGRVAYEQY
TRBJ2-1,-,TRBV5-6,ASSLASGNEQF
TRBJ1-1,-,TRBV5-4,ASSLEGPGLISAF
TRBJ1-5,-,TRBV28,ASSGGGRGNQPQH
TRBJ1-2,TRBD1,TRBV7-3,ASSPVDRGPNYGYT
TRBJ1-3,TRBD1,TRBV7-8,ASRRDRGTGNTIY
TRBJ1-3,-,TRBV6-5,ASSPDSGNTIY
TRBJ2-5,-,TRBV4-2,ASSQRQQETQY
TRBJ2-3,-,TRBV7-2,ASSLMSPDTQY
TRBJ2-5,-,TRBV25-1,ASSDPGRPGVETQY
TRBJ1-1,TRBD1,TRBV6-5,ASSTGDRMNTEAF
TRBJ2-7,TRBD1,TRBV19,ASSTPGQSSYEQY
TRBJ1-1,-,TRBV19,ASSLTENTEAF
TRBJ1-2,TRBD1,TRBV2,ASTAGTGGPPYGYT